This T cell receptor beta chain appears in the sequencing data of a study of OX40 agonist ivuxolimab in advanced cancers. Whole-study context: Hepatocellular carcinoma, melanoma, renal cell or head and neck cancer was diagnosed in the dose-escalation patients.

Profiled with immunoSEQ multiplex PCR; TCRdb holds only in-frame clones, not every one. The profile shows 11,000 or so clones, more than 80% of them singletons. V shed 0 bases and J shed 3 bases, with 9 bases lying between them. CDR1 is SGDLS and CDR2 is YYNGEE in the germline V gene. There are 14 residues in the CDR3. Prior autoimmune disease or systemic immunosuppression barred patients. The timepoints at which blood was sampled were baseline, cycle 4 day 1, and cycle 7 day 1. The chain joins TRBV9 to TRBJ2-5; D not resolved. Sequencing was performed on CD4+ or CD8+ T cells sorted from blood, taken in a trial of the OX40 agonist ivuxolimab. The origin of this receptor is an adult with an advanced solid tumor such as melanoma, head and neck, liver or kidney cancer. The CDR3 here is CASSVAKGEETQYF. The DNA for the CDR3 is TGTGCCAGCAGCGTAGCTAAAGGCGAAGAGACCCAGTACTTC.